This entry features one T cell receptor (beta chain) sequence. The antigen is not known. At one boundary the junction diverges from the germline segment, which might be a read error. The data are from a study of Graves' ophthalmopathy and Graves' hyperthyroidism. The wider study: The blood sample was drawn at first diagnosis and before any treatment. Study-wide results and caveats: In predicting ophthalmopathy progression, the model reached over 55% sensitivity and 72.22% specificity.

Beta-chain TCR CDR3 regions were amplified from RNA transcripts. The workflow started with a first-round RT-PCR run with HTBI primers and then moved on to a second-round multiplex PCR. TCRdb processed the multiplex PCR reads anew with MiXCR; each CDR3 protein has one entry. The table has about 58,000 distinct CDR3 sequences, under 55% seen once; the top ten hold 4.7%. The CDR3 sequence is 14 residues long. The receptor was isolated from an adult woman with Graves' ophthalmopathy. The rearrangement links TRBV12-3 or TRBV12-4 to TRBJ2-7; 7 nucleotides agree with TRBD1. Sequenced material: peripheral blood. CDR3 DNA sequence: TGTGCCAGCAGAGACAGGGAAAGGGCCTACGATCAGTACTTC. Translation: CASRDRERAYDQYF.